The source of this TCR beta chain is a study of shared clonotypes between healthy human individuals. The CDR3 extends over 15 amino acids. Trimming removed 5 bases at V and 2 bases at J, with 10 bases between. Germline lookup yields CDR1 LNHDA and CDR2 SQIVND (reference sequence). Data came from immunoSEQ multiplex PCR; TCRdb stores just in-frame clones and leaves some out. The table lists roughly 2.5 million clones, around nine tenths of them singletons. On this clone: Its antigen is still unknown.

Study-wide findings and caveats: The study found about 4.6% of naive CD4 clonotypes shared across a few donors. Rarefaction analysis demonstrated incomplete sorted-subset sequencing notwithstanding large depth.

This chain links TRBV19 with TRBJ2-6, with no clear D. Sequenced input: naive CD4+ T cells sorted from blood. Subset reported: CD45RA+ positively selected. This clonotype originated in a young man in good health. This CDR3 reads CASSDGQAGANVLTF. The DNA of the CDR3 is TGTGCCAGTAGTGACGGTCAGGCTGGGGCCAACGTCCTGACTTTC.